This T cell receptor (beta chain) was documented in a study of cytomegalovirus exposure and HLA in healthy donors. This clone was seen only once. Its target is unknown. The ends were cut back, 0 bases at V and 0 bases at J, with 9 bases in the middle. CDR3 length: 16 residues. Per germline, CDR1 MNHEY and CDR2 SVGAGI. General study results and limits: In a later analysis, CMV-associated beta chains were mostly HLA-associated, it appeared.

60 Vbeta and 13 Jbeta primers were used in PCR. Clones were sequenced by immunoSEQ multiplex PCR, and TCRdb holds only the in-frame ones, with some missing. Here the sample spans around 200,000 clones, roughly 83% being singletons. The origin of this receptor is a woman aged 50 to 60 in good health and CMV-seronegative. Sample: PBMCs. The V call is TRBV6-5, the J call TRBJ1-3, with D maybe TRBD1 (6 bases). CDR3 region: CASSYSQGLSGNTIYF. CDR3 sequence (DNA): TGTGCCAGCAGTTACTCGCAGGGGCTCTCTGGAAACACCATATATTTT.